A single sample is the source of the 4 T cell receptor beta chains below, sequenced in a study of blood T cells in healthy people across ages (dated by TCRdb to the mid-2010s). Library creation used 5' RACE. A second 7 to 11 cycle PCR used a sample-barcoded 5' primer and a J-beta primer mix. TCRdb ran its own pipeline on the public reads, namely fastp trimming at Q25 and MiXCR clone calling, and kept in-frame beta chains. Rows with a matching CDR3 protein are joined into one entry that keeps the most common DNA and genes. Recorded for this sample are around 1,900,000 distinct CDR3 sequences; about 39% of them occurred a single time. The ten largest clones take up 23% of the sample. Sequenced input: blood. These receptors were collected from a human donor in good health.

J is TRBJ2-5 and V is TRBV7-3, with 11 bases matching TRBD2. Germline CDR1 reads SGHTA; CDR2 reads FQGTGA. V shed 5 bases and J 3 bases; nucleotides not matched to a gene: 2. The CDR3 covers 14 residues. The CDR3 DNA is TGTGCCAGCAGCCGTAGCGGGGGGGAAGAGACCCAGTACTTC. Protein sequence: CASSRSGGEETQYF. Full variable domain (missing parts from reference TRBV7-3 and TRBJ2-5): GAGVSQTPSNKVTEKGKYVELRCDPISGHTALYWYRQSLGQGPEFLIYFQGTGAADDSGLPNDRFFAVRPEGSVSTLKIQRTERGDSAVYLCASSRSGGEETQYFGPGTRLLVL.

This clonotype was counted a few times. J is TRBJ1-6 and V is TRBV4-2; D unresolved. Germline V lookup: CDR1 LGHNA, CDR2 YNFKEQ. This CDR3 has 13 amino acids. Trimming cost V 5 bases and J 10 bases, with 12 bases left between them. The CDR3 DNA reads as TGTGCCAGCAGCTCCTCCCGGCGGTCACCCCTCCACTTT. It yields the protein CASSSSRRSPLHF.

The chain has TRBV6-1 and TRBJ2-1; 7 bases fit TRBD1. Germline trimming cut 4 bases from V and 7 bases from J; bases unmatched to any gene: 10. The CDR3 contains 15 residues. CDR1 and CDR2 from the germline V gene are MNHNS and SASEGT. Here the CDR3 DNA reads TGTGCCAGCAGTGGCCGACAGGGTCTACGGAATGAGCAGTTCTTC. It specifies CASSGRQGLRNEQFF.

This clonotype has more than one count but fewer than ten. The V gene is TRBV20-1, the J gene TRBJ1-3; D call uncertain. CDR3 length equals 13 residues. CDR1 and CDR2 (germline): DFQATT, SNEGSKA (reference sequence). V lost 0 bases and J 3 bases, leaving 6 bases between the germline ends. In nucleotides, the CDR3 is TGCAGTGCTAGAGAGAATGGTGGAAACACCATATATTTT. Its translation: CSARENGGNTIYF.